The subject of this entry is one TCR beta chain. Its antigen remains unidentified. This entry belongs to a study of cytomegalovirus exposure and HLA in healthy donors. General study points: For presence/absence analyses, sequencing depth was assumed to be roughly uniform across donors.

V lost 3 bases, J lost 2 bases, and 3 bases stayed unmatched. Germline V gives CDR1 SGHRS, CDR2 YFSETQ. CDR3 size: 15 residues. Vbeta (60) and Jbeta (13) primers were used in the PCR. TCRdb keeps only in-frame clones here, not all; method: immunoSEQ multiplex PCR. The profile shows roughly 120,000 clones, roughly 72% of them singletons. Sequenced: PBMCs. The clonotype comes from a woman aged 45-65 years in good health and CMV-seropositive. The J gene is TRBJ1-3, the V gene TRBV5-1; 9 bases are a match to TRBD1. The CDR3 loop reads CASSWGDRAGNTIYF. The CDR3 DNA reads as TGCGCCAGCAGCTGGGGGGACAGGGCTGGAAACACCATATATTTT.